What follows describes a single T cell receptor beta chain. Its target is unknown. The data are from a study of T cell responses to AZD1222 COVID-19 vaccine. Germline values: CDR1 LNHDA, CDR2 SQIVND (reference sequence). V was trimmed by 6 bases and J by 9 bases, leaving 18 bases between them. The CDR3 covers 14 residues. Sequenced by immunoSEQ multiplex PCR; TCRdb stores in-frame clones only, minus some. Among tens of thousands of clones listed, roughly 89% were seen once. Study conclusions and caveats: Vaccine-related CD4 TCRs covered spike, predominating at 160-218 and 743-854. Females made up more of the donors, who were largely white British, and clonal diversity may have come out too low. The study reported that nearly half of spike-specific TCRs target unmutated variant regions. At study baseline, merely six AZD1222 recipients were seropositive.

This chain uses TRBV19 with TRBJ1-5, with D perhaps matching TRBD1 (6 bases). This clonotype was sampled from an adult in good health. This sample comprised peripheral blood, obtained on day 0 of AZD1222 vaccination. The CDR3 loop reads CASRQGQRSRPQHF. CDR3 in DNA: TGTGCCAGTAGACAGGGCCAGAGGTCCCGGCCCCAGCATTTT.